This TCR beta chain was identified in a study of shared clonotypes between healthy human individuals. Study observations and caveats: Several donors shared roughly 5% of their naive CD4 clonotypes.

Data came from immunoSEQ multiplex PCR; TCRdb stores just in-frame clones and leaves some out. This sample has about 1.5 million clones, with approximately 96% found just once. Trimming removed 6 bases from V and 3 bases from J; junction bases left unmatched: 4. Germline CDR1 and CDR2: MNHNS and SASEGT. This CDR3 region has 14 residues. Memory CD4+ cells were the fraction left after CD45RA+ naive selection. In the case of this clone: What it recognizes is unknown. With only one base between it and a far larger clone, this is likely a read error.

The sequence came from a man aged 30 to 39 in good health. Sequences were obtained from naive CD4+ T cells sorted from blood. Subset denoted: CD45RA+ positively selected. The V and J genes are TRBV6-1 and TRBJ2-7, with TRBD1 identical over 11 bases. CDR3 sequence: CASRTGTGGYEQYF. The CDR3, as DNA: TGTGCCAGCAGAACCGGGACAGGGGGCTACGAGCAGTACTTC.